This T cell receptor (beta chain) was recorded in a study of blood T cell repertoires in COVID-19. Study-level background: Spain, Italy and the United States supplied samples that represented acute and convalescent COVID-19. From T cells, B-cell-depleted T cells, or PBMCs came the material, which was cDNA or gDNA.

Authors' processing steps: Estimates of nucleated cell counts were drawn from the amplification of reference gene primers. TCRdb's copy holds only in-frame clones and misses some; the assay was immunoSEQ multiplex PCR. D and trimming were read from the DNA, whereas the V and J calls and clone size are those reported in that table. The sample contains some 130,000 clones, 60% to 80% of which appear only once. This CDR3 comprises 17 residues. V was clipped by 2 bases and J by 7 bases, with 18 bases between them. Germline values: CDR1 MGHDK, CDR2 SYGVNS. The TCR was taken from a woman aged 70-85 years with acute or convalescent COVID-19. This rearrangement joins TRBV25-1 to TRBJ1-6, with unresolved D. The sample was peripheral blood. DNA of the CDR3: TGTGCCAGCAGTGAACATATCCGACAAGGCGCGAATTCACCCCTCCACTTT. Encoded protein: CASSEHIRQGANSPLHF.